Listed below are T cell receptor beta chains from one sample, sequenced in a study of cytomegalovirus exposure and HLA in healthy donors. Sequencing used immunoSEQ multiplex PCR; TCRdb keeps in-frame clones, though not all of them. Here the sample spans 100,000 to 130,000 clones, less than 80% being singletons. The sequenced sample consisted of PBMCs. Receptors were obtained from a young man in good health and CMV-seronegative. Each CDR3 is given with its conserved first and last residue. A D gene is named only where the DNA matches it firmly. Size values are once, few and many counts, or a class for expanded clones, and some rows have none.

d_call,v_call,j_call,clone_size,cdr3_nt,cdr3_aa
TRBD2,TRBV4-2,TRBJ2-2,.,TGTGCCAGCAGCCATCTACTGGGGGGGACTAGCGCTCCAGGAGGGGGGAAAACCGGGGAGCTGTTTTTT,CASSHLLGGTSAPGGGKTGELFF
TRBD2,TRBV29-1,TRBJ2-4,few,TGCAGCGTTGAAAGACTAGCGGGAGGTGGGGTCAAAAACATTCAGTACTTC,CSVERLAGGGVKNIQYF
.,TRBV5-4,TRBJ2-3,.,TGTGCCAGCAGTTCGGTAGCTGGGTCTCCAGATACGCAGTATTTT,CASSSVAGSPDTQYF
TRBD2,TRBV5-1,TRBJ2-3,.,TGCGCCAGCAGCGCGGGGGGCACAGATACGCAGTATTTT,CASSAGGTDTQYF
.,TRBV29-1,TRBJ1-2,.,TGCAGCGTTTCTCACCCGGGGGGCTACACCTTC,CSVSHPGGYTF
.,TRBV29-1,TRBJ1-1,.,TGCAGCACCAGTACGTGTGAAGCTTTCTTT,CSTSTCEAFF
TRBD2,TRBV6-5,TRBJ2-3,.,TGTGCCAGCACCATAACTAGCGGGAGAACAGATACGCAGTATTTT,CASTITSGRTDTQYF
TRBD2,TRBV15,TRBJ2-5,.,TGTGCCACCGGGTCCACTAGCGGGAGGGCAGAGACCCAGTACTTC,CATGSTSGRAETQYF
.,TRBV30,TRBJ2-7,.,TGTGCCTGGAGTGTACGGGGTCGCGAGCAGTACTTC,CAWSVRGREQYF
.,TRBV28,TRBJ1-5,few,TGTGCCAGCAGTTCCCCGCAGGCCATCAATCAGCCCCAGCATTTT,CASSSPQAINQPQHF
.,TRBV2,TRBJ2-6,.,TGTGCCAGCCGCGGGGAACAGTCTGGGGCCAACGTCCTGACTTTC,CASRGEQSGANVLTF
.,TRBV2,TRBJ1-1,.,TGTGCCAGCAGCATGGACAGAGGAGCTGAAGCTTTTTTT,CASSMDRGAEAFF
.,TRBV9,TRBJ2-1,few,TGTGCCAGCAGCCCATCAACAGGGTCCTACAATGAGCAGTTCTTC,CASSPSTGSYNEQFF
.,TRBV6-5,TRBJ1-2,.,TGTGCCAGCAGTTACTCTCACAGGCCCCCCTATGGCTACACCTTC,CASSYSHRPPYGYTF
.,TRBV9,TRBJ1-1,.,TGTGCCAGCAGCGTAGGGTCACACGAGAACACTGAAGCTTTCTTT,CASSVGSHENTEAFF
TRBD1,TRBV28,TRBJ1-5,.,TGTGCCAGCAAACCAGGACAGGGTTTCCAGCCCCAGCATTTT,CASKPGQGFQPQHF
.,TRBV6-5,TRBJ1-3,.,TGTGCCAGCAGTTACAATCGAGGGAAGGGAAACACCATATATTTT,CASSYNRGKGNTIYF
TRBD1,TRBV10-3,TRBJ2-1,.,TGTGCCATCAGTGAGCAGACAGGGTACAATGAGCAGTTCTTC,CAISEQTGYNEQFF
TRBD1,TRBV27,TRBJ2-7,.,TGTGCCAGCAGTTTGGGACAGGGACCCTACGAGCAGTACTTC,CASSLGQGPYEQYF
TRBD2,TRBV10-2,TRBJ2-3,.,TGCGCCAGCAGGGGGTCTAGCGGTATCACAGATACGCAGTATTTT,CASRGSSGITDTQYF
.,TRBV19,TRBJ1-1,.,TGTGCCAGTAGTACCTTGGACAGGAACACTGAAGCTTTCTTT,CASSTLDRNTEAFF
.,TRBV11-2,TRBJ2-5,few,TGTGCCAGCAGCTTAGGACAGGCCTCTTTCCAAGAGACCCAGTACTTC,CASSLGQASFQETQYF
TRBD2,TRBV7-2,TRBJ2-5,.,TGTGCCAGCAGCTCACCGGGACTAGCGGTCCAAGAGACCCAGTACTTC,CASSSPGLAVQETQYF